This T cell receptor (beta chain) was found in a study of shared clonotypes between healthy human individuals (dated by TCRdb to about 2020). Notes on the research overall: The cohort comprised a couple of women and a few men aged 18 to 49 years. For each donor, three plates each were used for CD4 naive and CD4 memory, two plates were used for CD8 naive, and one plate was used for CD8 memory. Blood TCR repertoires of roughly five healthy adults were deeply sequenced to estimate repertoire size and the extent of clonotype sharing between individuals. To increase sequencing depth and limit assay-specific biases, different laboratories used diverse techniques to prepare libraries and sequence TCR repertoires. Each donor's leukapheresis produced roughly between roughly 0.85 and 9 billion PBMCs.

Using the deep immunoSEQ assay, TCR CDR3 regions were amplified from genomic DNA by multiplex PCR. For each cell subset, the extracted genomic DNA was distributed evenly across all wells of several immunoSEQ 96-well plates, and each plate served as one replicate. Each replicate PCR for sorted subsets received roughly 200 ng genomic DNA, equal to 30,000 or so T cell genomes. Purified libraries were quantified with a Qubit 3.0 fluorometer, sized on a Bioanalyzer 2100, and re-quantified with the KAPA Library Quantification kit. A separate single-read 150-cycle Illumina NextSeq 550 flow cell was used to sequence each immunoSEQ 96-well plate. The authors' pipeline ran thus. Because only junctional sequences without quality scores were contained in the immunoSEQ output, filtering matching that applied to full-length reads could not be performed. To assign V/J genes and CDR3, sequences were annotated using PyIR, a Python wrapper for IgBLAST v1.9, with IMGT germline references. Reads were removed for weak V/J assignments (E-value above 1e-6), missing CDR3, stop codons, out-of-frame junctions, or ambiguous translated residues. A V3J clonotype was defined by an identical inferred V gene, J gene, and CDR3 amino acid sequence. Percentage overlap between repertoires was computed as shared unique clonotypes divided by the size of the smaller repertoire. Richness of each repertoire was evaluated using RTK rarefaction, the Chao1 estimator, and Recon v2.1 estimates of unobserved clonotypes. Generation probabilities for all TCRbeta clonotypes obtained by the gDNA method from a handful of donors were computed using OLGA. Held by TCRdb, this immuneACCESS table contains in-frame sequences only and omits some clones. Under half of the omission traces to an unresolved V gene where checked; the cause of the rest is unknown. V and J calls and clone size are given by that table; D and trimming were obtained from the DNA. The sample contains roughly 760,000 clones, approximately 79% of them found a single time. Of the sample, under 2% falls within the top ten clones.

This clone was seen only a few times. Its antigen is not yet known. No qualities accompany the bases; no much larger clone lies one base away. The research as a whole found: Approximately 5% of naive CD4, 3% to 3.5% of naive CD8, approximately 2.2% of memory CD4, and 0.35% to 0.4% of memory CD8 clonotypes were shared across several donors. Only blood was sampled, and tissue TCR repertoires likely differ from those in blood. Rarefaction of sorted-subset datasets indicated incomplete sequencing despite the large sequencing depth. Because the study included a small number of donors, the genetic and exposure-history diversity represented was limited. Clonotypes shared by all four sorted-subset donors showed higher generation probabilities than non-shared clonotypes. Pairwise subsampling indicated that sequencing depth was expected to affect the degree of clonotype sharing among donors. Naive subsets generally had larger estimated clonotype richness than memory subsets.

The donors were healthy, HIV-negative adults with no recently reported acute infections or vaccinations. Only Caucasian adults living in Nashville, Tennessee, USA were represented among the donors. CD4+ T cells were enriched by magnetic negative selection; naive cells were then positively selected on CD45RA, and the negative fraction formed the memory subset. After blood collection by leukapheresis, PBMCs were isolated using Ficoll-Histopaque density gradient centrifugation and then cryopreserved in the vapor phase of liquid nitrogen. Analytical flow cytometry was used to check the purity and quantity of each magnetically sorted T cell population. Each sorted fraction had its genomic DNA isolated and then quantified by UV absorbance on a Nanodrop 2000c. Inclusive of the bounding cysteine and phenylalanine, the CDR3 is 17 residues long. Only CDR3 DNA is held: 51 bases, read in frame from base 1. Per the germline V gene (reference sequence), LNHDA is the CDR1 and SQIVND is the CDR2. V and J lose 3 bases and 0 bases, and a span of 15 bases separates them.

Sequencing was done on a sample of memory CD4+ T cells sorted from blood. Reading the label with the study, this specimen's cell subset or site is: CD45RA-negative fraction. The chain links TRBV19 with TRBJ2-1; TRBD2 is a weak D gene call, 5 bases matching. This TCR derives from a woman in her twenties or thirties in good health. The bases are TGTGCCAGTAGTATCGGTGGGAGCGCGAGCTCCTACAATGAGCAGTTCTTC. Its protein reads: CASSIGGSASSYNEQFF.